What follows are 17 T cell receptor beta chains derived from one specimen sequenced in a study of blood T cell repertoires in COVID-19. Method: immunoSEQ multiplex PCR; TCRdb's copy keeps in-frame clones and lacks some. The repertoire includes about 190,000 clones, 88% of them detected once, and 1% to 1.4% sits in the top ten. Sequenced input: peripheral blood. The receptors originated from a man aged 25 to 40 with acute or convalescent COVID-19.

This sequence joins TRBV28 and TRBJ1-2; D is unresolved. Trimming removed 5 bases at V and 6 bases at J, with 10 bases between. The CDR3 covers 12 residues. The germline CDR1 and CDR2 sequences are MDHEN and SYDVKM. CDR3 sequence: CASSLSQNGYTF. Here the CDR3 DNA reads TGTGCCAGCAGTCTCTCACAGAATGGCTACACCTTC.

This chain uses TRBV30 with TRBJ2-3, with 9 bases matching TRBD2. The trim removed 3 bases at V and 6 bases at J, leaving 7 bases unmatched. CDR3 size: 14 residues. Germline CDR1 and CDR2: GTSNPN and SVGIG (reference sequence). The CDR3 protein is CAWRVAGGPDTQYF. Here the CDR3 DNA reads TGTGCCTGGAGGGTTGCGGGGGGGCCCGATACGCAGTATTTT.

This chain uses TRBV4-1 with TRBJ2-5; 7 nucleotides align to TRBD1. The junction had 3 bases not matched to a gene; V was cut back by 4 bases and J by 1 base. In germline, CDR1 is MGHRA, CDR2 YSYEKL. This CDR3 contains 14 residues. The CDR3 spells CASSPTGIQETQYF. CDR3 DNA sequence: TGCGCCAGCAGCCCGACAGGGATCCAAGAGACCCAGTACTTC.

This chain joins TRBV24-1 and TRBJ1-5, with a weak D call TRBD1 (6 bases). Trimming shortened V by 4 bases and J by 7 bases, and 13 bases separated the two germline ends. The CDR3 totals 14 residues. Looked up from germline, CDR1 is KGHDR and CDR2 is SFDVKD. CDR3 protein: CATSDRGAWQPQHF. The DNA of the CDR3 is TGTGCCACCAGTGACCGGGGGGCCTGGCAGCCCCAGCATTTT.

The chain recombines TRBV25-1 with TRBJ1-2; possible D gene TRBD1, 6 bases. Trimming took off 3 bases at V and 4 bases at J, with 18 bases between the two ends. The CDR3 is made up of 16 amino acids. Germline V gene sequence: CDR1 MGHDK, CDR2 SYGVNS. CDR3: CASSDELGRGPYGYTF. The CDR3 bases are TGTGCCAGCAGTGACGAGTTAGGCAGGGGCCCCTATGGCTACACCTTC.

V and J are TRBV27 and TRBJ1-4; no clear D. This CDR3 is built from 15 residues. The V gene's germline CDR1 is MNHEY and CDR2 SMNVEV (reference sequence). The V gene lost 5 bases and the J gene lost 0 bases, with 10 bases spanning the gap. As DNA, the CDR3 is TGTGCCAGCAGTCGAATTGACTCAACTAATGAAAAACTGTTTTTT. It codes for CASSRIDSTNEKLFF.

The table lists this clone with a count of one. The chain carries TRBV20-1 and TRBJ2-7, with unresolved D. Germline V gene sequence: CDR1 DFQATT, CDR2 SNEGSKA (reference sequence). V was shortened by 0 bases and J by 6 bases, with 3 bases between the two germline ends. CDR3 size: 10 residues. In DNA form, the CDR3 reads TGCAGTGCTAGAGATCTCGAGCAGTACTTC. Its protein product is CSARDLEQYF.

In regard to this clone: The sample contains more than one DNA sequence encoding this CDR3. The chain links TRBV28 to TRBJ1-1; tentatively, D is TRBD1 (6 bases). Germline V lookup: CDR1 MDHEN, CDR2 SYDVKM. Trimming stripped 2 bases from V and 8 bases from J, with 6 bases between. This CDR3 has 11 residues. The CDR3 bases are TGTGCCAGCAGTTTAGGACAGGAAGCTTTCTTT. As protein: CASSLGQEAFF.

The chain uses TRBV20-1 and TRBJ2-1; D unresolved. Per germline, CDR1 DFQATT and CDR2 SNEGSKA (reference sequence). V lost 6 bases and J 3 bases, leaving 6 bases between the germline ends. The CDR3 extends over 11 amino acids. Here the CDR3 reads CSADNYNEQFF. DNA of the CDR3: TGCAGTGCAGACAACTACAATGAGCAGTTCTTC.

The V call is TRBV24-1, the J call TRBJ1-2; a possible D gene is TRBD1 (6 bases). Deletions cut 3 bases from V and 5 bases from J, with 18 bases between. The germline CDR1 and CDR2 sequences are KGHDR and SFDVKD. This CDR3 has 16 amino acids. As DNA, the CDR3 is TGTGCCACCAGTGATAGGTCTCCAGGGGTTGGATATGGCTACACCTTC. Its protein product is CATSDRSPGVGYGYTF.

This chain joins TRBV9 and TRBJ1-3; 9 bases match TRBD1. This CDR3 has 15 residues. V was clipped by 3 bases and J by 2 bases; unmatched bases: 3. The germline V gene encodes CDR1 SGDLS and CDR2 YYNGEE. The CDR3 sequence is CASSEQGATGNTIYF. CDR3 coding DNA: TGTGCCAGCAGCGAACAGGGGGCCACTGGAAACACCATATATTTT. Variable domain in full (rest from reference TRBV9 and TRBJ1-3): DSGVTQTPKHLITATGQRVTLRCSPRSGDLSVYWYQQSLDQGLQFLIQYYNGEERAKGNILERFSAQQFPDLHSELNLSSLELGDSALYFCASSEQGATGNTIYFGEGSWLTVV.

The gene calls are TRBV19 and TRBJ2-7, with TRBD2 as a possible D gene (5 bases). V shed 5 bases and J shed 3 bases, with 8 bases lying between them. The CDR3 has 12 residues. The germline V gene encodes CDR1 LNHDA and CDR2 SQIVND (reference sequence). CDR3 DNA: TGTGCCAGTAGTCCCGACTACTACGAGCAGTACTTC. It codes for CASSPDYYEQYF.

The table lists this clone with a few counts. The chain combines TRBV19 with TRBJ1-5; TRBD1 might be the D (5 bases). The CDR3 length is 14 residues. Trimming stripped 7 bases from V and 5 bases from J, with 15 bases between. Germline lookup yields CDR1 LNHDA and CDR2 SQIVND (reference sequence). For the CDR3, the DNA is TGTGCCAGTACCTGGACACAACTCGATCAGCCCCAGCATTTT. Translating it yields CASTWTQLDQPQHF. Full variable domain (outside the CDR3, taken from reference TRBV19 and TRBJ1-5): DGGITQSPKYLFRKEGQNVTLSCEQNLNHDAMYWYRQDPGQGLRLIYYSQIVNDFQKGDIAEGYSVSREKKESFPLTVTSAQKNPTAFYLCASTWTQLDQPQHFGDGTRLSIL.

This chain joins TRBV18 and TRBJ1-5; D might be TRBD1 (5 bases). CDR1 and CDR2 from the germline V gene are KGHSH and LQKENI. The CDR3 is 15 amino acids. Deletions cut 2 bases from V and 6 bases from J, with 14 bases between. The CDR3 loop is CASSPSSRVTQPQHF. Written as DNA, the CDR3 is TGTGCCAGCTCACCAAGTTCCAGGGTCACTCAGCCCCAGCATTTT.

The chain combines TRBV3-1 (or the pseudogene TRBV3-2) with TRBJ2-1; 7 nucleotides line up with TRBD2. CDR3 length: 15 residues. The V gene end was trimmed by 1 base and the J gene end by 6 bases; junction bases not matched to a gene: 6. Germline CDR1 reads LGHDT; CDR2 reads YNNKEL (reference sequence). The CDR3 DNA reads TGTGCCAGCAGCCAAGGGGCTAGCGGCACCAATGAGCAGTTCTTC. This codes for CASSQGASGTNEQFF.

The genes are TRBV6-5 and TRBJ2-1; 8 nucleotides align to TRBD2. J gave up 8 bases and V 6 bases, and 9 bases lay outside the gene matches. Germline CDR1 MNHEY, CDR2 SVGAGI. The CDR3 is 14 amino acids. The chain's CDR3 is CASSLAGPFHEQFF. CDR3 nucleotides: TGTGCCAGCAGCCTAGCGGGCCCTTTCCATGAGCAGTTCTTC.

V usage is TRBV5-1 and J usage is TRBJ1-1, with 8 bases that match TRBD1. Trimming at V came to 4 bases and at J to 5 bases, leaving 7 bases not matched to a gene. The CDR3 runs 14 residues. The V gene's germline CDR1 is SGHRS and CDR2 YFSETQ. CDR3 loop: CASSTRGRGTEAFF. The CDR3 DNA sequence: TGCGCCAGCAGCACCAGGGGGCGGGGGACTGAAGCTTTCTTT.